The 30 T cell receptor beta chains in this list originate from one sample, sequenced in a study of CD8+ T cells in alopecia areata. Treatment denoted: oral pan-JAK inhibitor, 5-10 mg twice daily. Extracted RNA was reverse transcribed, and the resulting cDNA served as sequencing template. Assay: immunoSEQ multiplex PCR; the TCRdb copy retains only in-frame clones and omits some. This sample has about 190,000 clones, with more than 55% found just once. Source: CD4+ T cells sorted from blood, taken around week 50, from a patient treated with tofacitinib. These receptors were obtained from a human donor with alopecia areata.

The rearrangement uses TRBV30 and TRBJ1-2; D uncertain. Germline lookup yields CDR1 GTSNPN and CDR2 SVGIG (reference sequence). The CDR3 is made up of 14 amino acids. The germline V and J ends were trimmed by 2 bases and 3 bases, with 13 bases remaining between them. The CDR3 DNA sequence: TGTGCCTGGAGTCGGTCGGTGGTTGACTATGGCTACACCTTC. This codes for CAWSRSVVDYGYTF.

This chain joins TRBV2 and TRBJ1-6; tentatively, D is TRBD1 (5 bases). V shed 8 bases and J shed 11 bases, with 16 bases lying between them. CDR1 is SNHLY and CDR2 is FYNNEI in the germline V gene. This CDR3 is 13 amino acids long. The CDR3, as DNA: TGTGCCAGCGTGAGGAGTCGGGGGGCACCCCTCCACTTT. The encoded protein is CASVRSRGAPLHF.

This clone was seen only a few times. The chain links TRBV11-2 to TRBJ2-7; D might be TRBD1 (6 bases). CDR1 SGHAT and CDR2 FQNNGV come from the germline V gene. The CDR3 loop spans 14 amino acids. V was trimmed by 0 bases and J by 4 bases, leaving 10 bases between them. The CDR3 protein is CASSLERGTYEQYF. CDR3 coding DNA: TGTGCCAGCAGCTTAGAGCGAGGGACATACGAGCAGTACTTC.

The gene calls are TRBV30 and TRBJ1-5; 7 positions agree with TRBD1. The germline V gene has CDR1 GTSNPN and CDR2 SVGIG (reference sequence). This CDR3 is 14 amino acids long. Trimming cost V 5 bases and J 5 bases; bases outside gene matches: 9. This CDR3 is CAWAQGLGDQPQHF. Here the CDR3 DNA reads TGTGCCTGGGCACAGGGGTTGGGGGATCAGCCCCAGCATTTT.

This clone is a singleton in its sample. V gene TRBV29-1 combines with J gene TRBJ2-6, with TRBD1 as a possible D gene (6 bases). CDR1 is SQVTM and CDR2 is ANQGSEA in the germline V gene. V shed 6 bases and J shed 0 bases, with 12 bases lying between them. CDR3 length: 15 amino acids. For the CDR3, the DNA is TGCAGCGTGAGGACAGCCCCCTCTGGGGCCAACGTCCTGACTTTC. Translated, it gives CSVRTAPSGANVLTF. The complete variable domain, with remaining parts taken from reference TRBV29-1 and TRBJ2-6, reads SAVISQKPSRDICQRGTSLTIQCQVDSQVTMMFWYRQQPGQSLTLIATANQGSEATYESGFVIDKFPISRPNLTFSTLTVSNMSPEDSSIYLCSVRTAPSGANVLTFGAGSRLTVL.

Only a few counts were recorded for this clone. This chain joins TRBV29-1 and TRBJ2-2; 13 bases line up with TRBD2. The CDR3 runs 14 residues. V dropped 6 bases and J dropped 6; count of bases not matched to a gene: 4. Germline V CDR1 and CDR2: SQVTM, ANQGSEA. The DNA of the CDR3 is TGCAGCGTCCCGGGACTAGCGGGGTCCGGGGAGCTGTTTTTT. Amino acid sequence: CSVPGLAGSGELFF.

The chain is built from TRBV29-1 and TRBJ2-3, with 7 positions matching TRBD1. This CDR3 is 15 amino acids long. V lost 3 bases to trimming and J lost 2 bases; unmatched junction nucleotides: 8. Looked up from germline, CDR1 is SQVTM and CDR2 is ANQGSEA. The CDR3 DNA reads TGCAGCGTTGACAAGACAGGGACCGACACAGATACGCAGTATTTT. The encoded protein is CSVDKTGTDTDTQYF.

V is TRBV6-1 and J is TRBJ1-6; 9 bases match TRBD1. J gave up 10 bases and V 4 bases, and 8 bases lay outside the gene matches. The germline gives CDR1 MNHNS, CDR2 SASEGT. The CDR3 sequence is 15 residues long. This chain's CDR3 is CASSASGTGSSPLHF. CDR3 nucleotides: TGTGCCAGCAGTGCCTCCGGGACAGGGTCGTCACCCCTCCACTTT.

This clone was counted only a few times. Here the CDR3 DNA reads TGTGCCAGCAGTGTCGACACTGAAGCTTTCTTT. Translating it yields CASSVDTEAFF. This chain connects TRBV5-6 to TRBJ1-1; D is ambiguous. Germline V gene lookup returns CDR1 SGHDT and CDR2 YYEEEE. This CDR3 spans 11 amino acids. V dropped 5 bases and J dropped 3 bases, with 5 bases sitting between them.

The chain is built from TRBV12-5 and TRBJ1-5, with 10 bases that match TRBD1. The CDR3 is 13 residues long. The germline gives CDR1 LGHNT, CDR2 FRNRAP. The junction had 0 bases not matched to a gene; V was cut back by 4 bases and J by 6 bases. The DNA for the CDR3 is TGTGCTAGTGGTTGGACAGGGGGTCAGCCCCAGCATTTT. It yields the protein CASGWTGGQPQHF.

The CDR3 DNA reads TGTGCCAGCACCCCCCTCGGGGGCGGCTATGGCTACACCTTC. This sequence encodes CASTPLGGGYGYTF. The rearrangement joins TRBV5-6 to TRBJ1-2, with a possible D match to TRBD1 (6 bases). The CDR3 loop spans 14 amino acids. Germline V CDR1 and CDR2: SGHDT, YYEEEE. Trimming took off 6 bases at V and 4 bases at J, with 16 bases between the two ends.

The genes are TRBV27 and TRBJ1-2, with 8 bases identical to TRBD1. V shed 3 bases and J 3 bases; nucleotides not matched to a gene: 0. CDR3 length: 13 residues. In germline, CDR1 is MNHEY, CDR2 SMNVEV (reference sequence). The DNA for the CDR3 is TGTGCCAGCAGTTTGACAGGGGACTATGGCTACACCTTC. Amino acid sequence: CASSLTGDYGYTF.

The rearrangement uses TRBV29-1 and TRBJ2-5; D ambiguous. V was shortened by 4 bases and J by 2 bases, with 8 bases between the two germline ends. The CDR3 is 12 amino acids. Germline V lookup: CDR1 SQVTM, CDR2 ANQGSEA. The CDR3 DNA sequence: TGCAGCGTTGCCCACGGTCAAGAGACCCAGTACTTC. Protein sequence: CSVAHGQETQYF. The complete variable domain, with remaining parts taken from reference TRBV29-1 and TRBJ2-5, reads SAVISQKPSRDICQRGTSLTIQCQVDSQVTMMFWYRQQPGQSLTLIATANQGSEATYESGFVIDKFPISRPNLTFSTLTVSNMSPEDSSIYLCSVAHGQETQYFGPGTRLLVL.

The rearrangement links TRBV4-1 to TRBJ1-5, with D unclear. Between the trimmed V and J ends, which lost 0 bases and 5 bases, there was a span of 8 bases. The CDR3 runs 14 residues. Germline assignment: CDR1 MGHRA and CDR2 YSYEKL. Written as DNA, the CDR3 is TGCGCCAGCAGCCAAGATAGGCAGTATCAGCCCCAGCATTTT. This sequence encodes CASSQDRQYQPQHF.

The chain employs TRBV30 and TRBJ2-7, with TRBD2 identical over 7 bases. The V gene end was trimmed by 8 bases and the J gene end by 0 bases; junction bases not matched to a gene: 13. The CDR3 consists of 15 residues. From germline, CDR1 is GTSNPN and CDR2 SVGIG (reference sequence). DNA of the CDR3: TGTGCCGCCGAAATACTAGCGCCGAGCTCCTACGAGCAGTACTTC. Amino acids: CAAEILAPSSYEQYF.

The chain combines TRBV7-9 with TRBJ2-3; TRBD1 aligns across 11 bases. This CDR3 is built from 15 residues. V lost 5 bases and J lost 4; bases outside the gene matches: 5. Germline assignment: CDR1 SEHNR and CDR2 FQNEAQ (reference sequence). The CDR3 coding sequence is TGTGCCAGCAGCCCAGGGGACAGGGGGGCAGATACGCAGTATTTT. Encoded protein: CASSPGDRGADTQYF.

The CDR3 DNA reads TGTGCCAGCAGCCAAGATCTCCCCCGAGGAGAGACCCAGTACTTC. Its protein product is CASSQDLPRGETQYF. This sequence joins TRBV14 and TRBJ2-5; D gene unclear. Trimming took off 0 bases at V and 4 bases at J, with 12 bases between the two ends. The CDR3 totals 15 residues. Germline V gene lookup returns CDR1 SGHDN and CDR2 FVKESK.

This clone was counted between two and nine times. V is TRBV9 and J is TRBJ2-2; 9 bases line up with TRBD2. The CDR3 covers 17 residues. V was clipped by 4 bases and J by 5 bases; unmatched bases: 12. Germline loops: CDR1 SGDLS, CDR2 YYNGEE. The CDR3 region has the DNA TGTGCCAGCAGCTCGAAAGAGCGGGGGGCGGTGACCGGGGAGCTGTTTTTT. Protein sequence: CASSSKERGAVTGELFF.

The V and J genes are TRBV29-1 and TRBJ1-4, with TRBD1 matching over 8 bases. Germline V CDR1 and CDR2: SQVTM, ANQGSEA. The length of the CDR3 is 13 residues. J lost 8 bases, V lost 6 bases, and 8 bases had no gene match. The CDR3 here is CSVRMTGEEKLFF. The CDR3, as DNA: TGCAGCGTCCGCATGACAGGGGAAGAAAAACTGTTTTTT. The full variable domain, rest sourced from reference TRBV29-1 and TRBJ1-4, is SAVISQKPSRDICQRGTSLTIQCQVDSQVTMMFWYRQQPGQSLTLIATANQGSEATYESGFVIDKFPISRPNLTFSTLTVSNMSPEDSSIYLCSVRMTGEEKLFFGSGTQLSVL.

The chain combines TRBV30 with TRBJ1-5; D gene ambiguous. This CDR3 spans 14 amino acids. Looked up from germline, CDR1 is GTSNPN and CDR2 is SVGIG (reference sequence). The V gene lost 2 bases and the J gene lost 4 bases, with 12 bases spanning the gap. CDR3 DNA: TGTGCCTGGAGTCCGTCTGGGATAAATCAGCCCCAGCATTTT. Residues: CAWSPSGINQPQHF.

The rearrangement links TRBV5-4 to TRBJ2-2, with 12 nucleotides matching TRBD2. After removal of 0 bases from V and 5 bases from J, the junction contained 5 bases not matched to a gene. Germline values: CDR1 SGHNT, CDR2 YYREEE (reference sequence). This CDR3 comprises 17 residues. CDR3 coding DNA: TGTGCCAGCAGCTTGGCCCCTAGCGGGGGGGCTACCGGGGAGCTGTTTTTT. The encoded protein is CASSLAPSGGATGELFF.

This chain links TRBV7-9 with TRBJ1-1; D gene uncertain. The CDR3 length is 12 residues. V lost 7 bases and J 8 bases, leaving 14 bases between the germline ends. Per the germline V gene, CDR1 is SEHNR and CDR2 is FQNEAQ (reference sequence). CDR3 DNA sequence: TGTGCCAGCACCTTGGAAAGGGAGGAAGCTTTCTTT. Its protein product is CASTLEREEAFF.

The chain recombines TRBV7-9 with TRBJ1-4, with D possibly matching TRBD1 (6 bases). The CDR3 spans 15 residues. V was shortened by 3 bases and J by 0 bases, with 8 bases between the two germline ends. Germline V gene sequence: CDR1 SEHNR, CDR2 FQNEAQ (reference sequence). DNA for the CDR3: TGTGCCAGCAGCTTCTGGACAGCAACTAATGAAAAACTGTTTTTT. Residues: CASSFWTATNEKLFF.

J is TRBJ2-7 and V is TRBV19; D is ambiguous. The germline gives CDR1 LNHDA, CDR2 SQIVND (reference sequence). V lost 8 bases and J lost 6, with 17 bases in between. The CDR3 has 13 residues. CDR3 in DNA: TGTGCCAGTGCCCAAGAAAACTTCGGCGAGCAGTACTTC. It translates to CASAQENFGEQYF.

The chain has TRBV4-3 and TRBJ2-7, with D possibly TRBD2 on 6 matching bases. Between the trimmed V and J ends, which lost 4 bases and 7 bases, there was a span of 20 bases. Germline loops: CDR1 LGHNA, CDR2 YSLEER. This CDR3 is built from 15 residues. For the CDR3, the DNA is TGCGCCAGCAGCCTCTTTGCGAGTGATGCGGGGGAGCAGTACTTC. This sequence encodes CASSLFASDAGEQYF.

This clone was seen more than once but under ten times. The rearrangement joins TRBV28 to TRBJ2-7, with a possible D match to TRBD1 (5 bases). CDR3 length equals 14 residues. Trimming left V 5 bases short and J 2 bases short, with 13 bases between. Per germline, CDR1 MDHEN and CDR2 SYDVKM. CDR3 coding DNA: TGTGCCAGCAGTCTTAGACAGACGACCTACGAGCAGTACTTC. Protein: CASSLRQTTYEQYF. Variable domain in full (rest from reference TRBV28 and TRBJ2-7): DVKVTQSSRYLVKRTGEKVFLECVQDMDHENMFWYRQDPGLGLRLIYFSYDVKMKEKGDIPEGYSVSREKKERFSLILESASTNQTSMYLCASSLRQTTYEQYFGPGTRLTVT.

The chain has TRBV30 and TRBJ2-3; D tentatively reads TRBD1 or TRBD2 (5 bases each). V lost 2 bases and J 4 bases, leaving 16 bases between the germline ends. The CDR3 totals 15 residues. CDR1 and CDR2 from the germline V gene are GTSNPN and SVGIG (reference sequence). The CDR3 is CAWSTSWGISDTQYF. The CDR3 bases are TGTGCCTGGAGTACCTCGTGGGGGATTTCAGATACGCAGTATTTT. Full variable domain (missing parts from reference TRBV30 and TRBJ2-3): SQTIHQWPATLVQPVGSPLSLECTVEGTSNPNLYWYRQAAGRGLQLLFYSVGIGQISSEVPQNLSASRPQDRQFILSSKKLLLSDSGFYLCAWSTSWGISDTQYFGPGTRLTVL.

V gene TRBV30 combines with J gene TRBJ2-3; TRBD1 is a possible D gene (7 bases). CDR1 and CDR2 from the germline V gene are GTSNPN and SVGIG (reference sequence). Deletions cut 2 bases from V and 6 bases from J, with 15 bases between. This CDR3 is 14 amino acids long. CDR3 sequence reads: CAWSSGGGYDTQYF. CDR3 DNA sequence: TGTGCCTGGAGTTCAGGGGGAGGTTACGATACGCAGTATTTT.

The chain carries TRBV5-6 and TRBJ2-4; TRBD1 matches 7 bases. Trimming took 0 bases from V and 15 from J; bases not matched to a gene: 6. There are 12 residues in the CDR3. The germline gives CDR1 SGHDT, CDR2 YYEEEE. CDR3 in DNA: TGTGCCAGCAGCTTGGTCGGACAGGTCTTGTACTTC. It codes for CASSLVGQVLYF.

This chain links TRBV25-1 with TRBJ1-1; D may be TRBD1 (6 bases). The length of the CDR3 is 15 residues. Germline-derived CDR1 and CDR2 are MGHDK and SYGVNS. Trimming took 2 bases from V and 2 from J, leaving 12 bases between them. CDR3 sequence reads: CASSEHQGPNTEAFF. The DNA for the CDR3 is TGTGCCAGCAGTGAACACCAGGGGCCCAACACTGAAGCTTTCTTT.